This T cell receptor beta chain is drawn from a study of response to subunit inactivated influenza vaccine. The study's findings and limits: Authors suggested few new T cells are recruited by each seasonal influenza vaccination.

This clonotype was detected only a few times. Its antigen remains unknown. From the RT-PCR reads, TCRdb called clonotypes with MiXCR, one entry per CDR3 protein. This sample carries roughly 460,000 distinct CDR3 sequences, approximately 9.9% of them seen once, and the ten largest clones take approximately 12%. Germline V CDR1 and CDR2: MNHNS, SASEGT. The CDR3 contains 15 residues. Trimming pared 5 bases from V and 5 bases from J, leaving 15 bases between. Here the sequenced sample was PBMCs from blood, taken roughly 47 days after vaccination. The chain employs TRBV6-1 and TRBJ1-4; a weak D match, TRBD1 (6 bases). The origin of this receptor is a man aged 45-60 years who received an inactivated influenza vaccine. CDR3 sequence: CASSPDSWGNEKLFF. The DNA for the CDR3 is TGTGCCAGCAGTCCGGACAGCTGGGGAAATGAAAAACTGTTTTTT.